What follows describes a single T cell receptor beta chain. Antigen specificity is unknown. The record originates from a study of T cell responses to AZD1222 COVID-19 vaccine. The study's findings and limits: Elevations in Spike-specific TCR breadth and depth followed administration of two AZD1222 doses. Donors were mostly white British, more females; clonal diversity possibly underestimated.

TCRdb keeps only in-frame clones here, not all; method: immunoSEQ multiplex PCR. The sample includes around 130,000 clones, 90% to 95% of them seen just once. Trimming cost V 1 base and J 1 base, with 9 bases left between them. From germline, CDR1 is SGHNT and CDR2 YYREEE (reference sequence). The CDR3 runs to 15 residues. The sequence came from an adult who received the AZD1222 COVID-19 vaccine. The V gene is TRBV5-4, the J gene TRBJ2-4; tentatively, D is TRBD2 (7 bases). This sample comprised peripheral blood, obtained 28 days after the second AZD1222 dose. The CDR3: CASSLRGAAKNIQYF. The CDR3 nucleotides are TGTGCCAGCAGCTTGCGGGGGGCGGCCAAAAACATTCAGTACTTC.